These 29 T cell receptor beta chains came from one sample sequenced in a study of control samples from healthy donors and cancer patients. Produced via immunoSEQ multiplex PCR; TCRdb's table is partial and in-frame only. The sample lists 65,000 to 80,000 clones; 75% to 90% were seen once. Sequencing used PBMCs. The receptors come from a woman between 45 and 65 years old with colorectal cancer.

The sample holds one count of this clone. The chain is built from TRBV19 and TRBJ1-6, with TRBD1 matching over 8 bases. V shed 7 bases and J 10 bases; nucleotides not matched to a gene: 12. CDR3 size: 15 residues. Germline CDR1 is LNHDA and CDR2 is SQIVND (reference sequence). The CDR3 region is CASTAVDRDRSPLHF. The CDR3, as DNA: TGTGCCAGTACCGCAGTGGACAGGGATCGCTCACCCCTCCACTTT.

The J gene is TRBJ2-5, the V gene TRBV11-3; 10 bases map to TRBD2. V trimming: 5 bases; J trimming: 4 bases; junction bases outside the gene matches: 4. Per germline, CDR1 SGHNT and CDR2 YENEEA. The CDR3 contains 14 residues. This CDR3 reads CASSRAGGSETQYF. The CDR3 region has the DNA TGTGCCAGCAGCCGAGCGGGGGGGTCAGAGACCCAGTACTTC.

The rearrangement joins TRBV20-1 to TRBJ1-2; D not resolved. V dropped 5 bases and J dropped 7 bases, with 11 bases sitting between them. The CDR3 has 11 amino acids. Germline assignment: CDR1 DFQATT and CDR2 SNEGSKA (reference sequence). The CDR3 DNA reads TGCAGTGCTGGAAGATCGCGTGGCTACACCTTC. This gives the protein CSAGRSRGYTF.

J is TRBJ2-1 and V is TRBV7-9, with 9 bases aligning to TRBD2. Germline assignment: CDR1 SEHNR and CDR2 FQNEAQ (reference sequence). Unmatched junction bases numbered 6, after V lost 0 bases and J lost 9 bases. The CDR3 runs to 15 residues. This chain's CDR3 is CASSLASGGSSEQFF. Written as DNA, the CDR3 is TGTGCCAGCAGCTTAGCGAGCGGGGGGTCCTCTGAGCAGTTCTTC.

This clone was counted a single time. DNA for the CDR3: TGCGCCAGCAGTGTAGGTGGGCTCTATGGCTACACCTTC. Its translation is CASSVGGLYGYTF. The V and J genes are TRBV10-2 and TRBJ1-2; no clear D gene. V was pared by 4 bases and J by 4 bases, with 10 bases between. The CDR3 has 13 amino acids. CDR1 is WSHSY and CDR2 is SAAADI in the germline V gene.

The chain uses TRBV6-6 and TRBJ2-7, with D possibly TRBD1 on 5 matching bases. Germline V gene data show CDR1 as MNHNY and CDR2 as SVGAGI (reference sequence). V lost 5 bases, J lost 0 bases, and 14 bases lay in between. The CDR3 is made up of 15 amino acids. This chain's CDR3 is CASSTGMHHSYEQYV. The CDR3 DNA reads as TGTGCCAGCAGTACAGGAATGCATCACTCCTACGAGCAGTACGTC.

The DNA of the CDR3 is TGTGCCAGCTCACCACCGGCTGCGTCGGGCGGGGGCTACAATGAGCAGTTCTTC. It is translated as CASSPPAASGGGYNEQFF. V usage is TRBV18 and J usage is TRBJ2-1; TRBD2 agrees at 7 bases. Germline trimming cut 0 bases from V and 3 bases from J; bases unmatched to any gene: 11. Germline V lookup: CDR1 KGHSH, CDR2 LQKENI. The CDR3 runs to 18 residues.

This clone was seen only a few times. This sequence joins TRBV7-9 and TRBJ2-5, with D perhaps TRBD2 (5 bases). CDR1 SEHNR and CDR2 FQNEAQ come from the germline V gene (reference sequence). CDR3 length: 14 amino acids. Trimming shortened V by 5 bases and J by 7 bases, and 17 bases separated the two germline ends. The CDR3 protein is CASSSRTPDRTQYF. The CDR3 DNA follows: TGTGCCAGCAGCAGCCGGACTCCCGATCGGACCCAGTACTTC.

The chain combines TRBV20-1 with TRBJ2-2, with D hard to call. Trimming cost V 3 bases and J 11 bases, with 13 bases left between them. The germline CDR1 and CDR2 sequences are DFQATT and SNEGSKA (reference sequence). This CDR3 is built from 12 residues. The CDR3 here is CSASQVGRELFF. As DNA, the CDR3 is TGCAGTGCTAGTCAGGTGGGCCGAGAGCTGTTTTTT.

This chain links TRBV10-3 with TRBJ2-3; the match to TRBD2 covers 9 bases. The V segment lost 4 bases and the J segment 4 bases; nucleotides outside the gene matches: 3. The CDR3 sequence is 14 residues long. CDR1 is ENHRY and CDR2 is SYGVKD in the germline V gene. The CDR3 nucleotides read TGTGCCATCAGTGGCGGGGGGGGAGCAGATACGCAGTATTTT. Its protein product is CAISGGGGADTQYF.

This CDR3 is CASRREGDTNIQYF. The CDR3 DNA is TGTGCCAGCAGACGAGAGGGGGATACAAACATTCAGTACTTC. The chain couples TRBV6-5 to TRBJ2-4; maybe TRBD1 (6 bases). This CDR3 spans 14 amino acids. The ends were cut back, 6 bases at V and 6 bases at J, with 15 bases in the middle. The germline CDR1 and CDR2 sequences are MNHEY and SVGAGI.

The chain employs TRBV2 and TRBJ1-1, with 11 bases that match TRBD1. CDR1 and CDR2 (germline): SNHLY, FYNNEI. Trimming at V came to 8 bases and at J to 0 bases, leaving 14 bases not matched to a gene. The CDR3 totals 18 residues. The CDR3 DNA reads as TGTGCCAGCCCGAAGCGGACTGGGACAGGGGGAATGAACACTGAAGCTTTCTTT. Amino acid sequence: CASPKRTGTGGMNTEAFF.

The chain combines TRBV2 with TRBJ1-2; TRBD1 is a possible D gene (5 bases). Per the germline V gene, CDR1 is SNHLY and CDR2 is FYNNEI. The V gene lost 6 bases and the J gene lost 4 bases, with 12 bases spanning the gap. The CDR3 extends over 13 amino acids. CDR3 in amino acids: CASRGGTGYGYTF. In DNA form, the CDR3 reads TGTGCCAGCAGGGGGGGGACGGGCTATGGCTACACCTTC.

The V call is TRBV7-2, the J call TRBJ2-3, with 9 bases that match TRBD2. The trim removed 4 bases at V and 5 bases at J, leaving 10 bases unmatched. CDR1 SGHTA and CDR2 FQGNSA come from the germline V gene. The CDR3 has 16 residues. CDR3 in amino acids: CASSSPAGGPGDTQYF. DNA for the CDR3: TGTGCCAGCAGCTCCCCGGCGGGGGGGCCCGGAGATACGCAGTATTTT.

This clone was detected once. CDR3 nucleotides: TGTGCCAGCAGTTCGGGGGGTTCTGGTGACACTGAAGCTTTCTTT. Protein sequence: CASSSGGSGDTEAFF. The rearrangement links TRBV28 to TRBJ1-1; TRBD1 might be the D (5 bases). This CDR3 spans 15 amino acids. V gave up 4 bases and J gave up 3 bases, with 15 bases separating them. The V gene's germline CDR1 is MDHEN and CDR2 SYDVKM.

The V call is TRBV19, the J call TRBJ1-1, with D possibly TRBD1 on 5 matching bases. V was pared by 5 bases and J by 0 bases, with 13 bases between. Germline V CDR1 and CDR2: LNHDA, SQIVND (reference sequence). The CDR3 is 15 residues long. In DNA form, the CDR3 reads TGTGCCAGTAGTCTTCCGGGACGGATGAACACTGAAGCTTTCTTT. Its protein product is CASSLPGRMNTEAFF.

J is TRBJ2-3 and V is TRBV15, with D uncertain. Germline V CDR1 and CDR2: LNHNV, YYDKDF (reference sequence). The CDR3 contains 12 residues. The V end was cut by 0 bases, the J end by 8 bases, with 6 bases between. The CDR3 sequence: CATSRDPGTQYF. In DNA, the CDR3 is TGTGCCACCAGCAGAGATCCAGGTACGCAGTATTTT.

The chain employs TRBV27 and TRBJ1-5, with D unresolved. CDR3 size: 12 residues. Germline CDR1 MNHEY, CDR2 SMNVEV (reference sequence). The V gene lost 3 bases and the J gene lost 7 bases, with 7 bases spanning the gap. CDR3 protein: CASSFYGQPQHF. The DNA for the CDR3 is TGTGCCAGCAGTTTTTACGGGCAGCCCCAGCATTTT.

V and J are TRBV6-5 and TRBJ1-2; the D is unclear. Germline CDR1 reads MNHEY; CDR2 reads SVGAGI. V was shortened by 6 bases and J by 8 bases, with 19 bases between the two germline ends. The CDR3 extends over 14 amino acids. CDR3 residues: CASREPLATGGYTF. The CDR3 DNA sequence: TGTGCCAGCAGGGAGCCCCTCGCCACCGGGGGCTACACCTTC.

This rearrangement joins TRBV6-1 to TRBJ2-1; TRBD1 matches at 10 bases. With 0 bases clipped from V and 6 bases from J, the junction kept 5 bases outside the gene matches. There are 16 residues in the CDR3. Germline CDR1 reads MNHNS; CDR2 reads SASEGT. CDR3 in DNA: TGTGCCAGCAGTGAAGCGCTTGGGACAGGGGCCAATGAGCAGTTCTTC. Its protein is CASSEALGTGANEQFF.

The CDR3, as DNA: TGTGCCAGCAGCCTTTCTAGCGGGGGTAGCACAGATACGCAGTATTTT. Translated: CASSLSSGGSTDTQYF. The genes are TRBV3-1 (or the pseudogene TRBV3-2) and TRBJ2-3; 10 bases agree with TRBD2. J gave up 0 bases and V 4 bases, and 4 bases lay outside the gene matches. The CDR3 loop spans 16 amino acids. The germline gives CDR1 LGHDT, CDR2 YNNKEL (reference sequence).

The chain uses TRBV6-5 and TRBJ1-5, with D perhaps matching TRBD1 (5 bases). The germline V and J ends were trimmed by 10 bases and 4 bases, with 17 bases remaining between them. Germline CDR1 is MNHEY and CDR2 is SVGAGI. CDR3 size: 14 residues. The CDR3 protein is CATETWGGNQPQHF. DNA of the CDR3: TGTGCCACCGAGACCTGGGGGGGGAATCAGCCCCAGCATTTT.

V gene TRBV28 combines with J gene TRBJ1-5; 8 bases fit TRBD1. CDR1 and CDR2 (germline): MDHEN, SYDVKM. The CDR3 is 15 residues long. The trim removed 5 bases at V and 0 bases at J, leaving 3 bases unmatched. The CDR3 loop is CASSRGQVSNQPQHF. Written as DNA, the CDR3 is TGTGCCAGCAGTAGGGGACAGGTTAGCAATCAGCCCCAGCATTTT.

The J gene is TRBJ1-6, the V gene TRBV28; 7 positions agree with TRBD1. The CDR3 runs 13 residues. Germline CDR1 and CDR2: MDHEN and SYDVKM. With V trimmed by 6 bases and J by 7 bases, 3 bases remained unmatched. The CDR3 nucleotides are TGTGCCAGCAGAGGGACAGCAAATTCACCCCTCCACTTT. This gives the protein CASRGTANSPLHF.

This clone showed up just once. The chain employs TRBV5-1 and TRBJ2-5; TRBD2 agrees at 10 bases. Per the germline V gene, CDR1 is SGHRS and CDR2 is YFSETQ. Losses at the gene ends were 3 bases for V and 0 bases for J; bases not matched to a gene: 20. This CDR3 is built from 21 residues. Here the CDR3 reads CASSSSWGGLANIGYQETQYF. The DNA of the CDR3 is TGCGCCAGCAGCTCGTCGTGGGGGGGACTAGCGAATATTGGGTACCAAGAGACCCAGTACTTC.

The genes are TRBV12-3 or TRBV12-4 and TRBJ2-5; possible D gene TRBD1, 6 bases. Trimming stripped 6 bases from V and 5 bases from J, with 10 bases between. The CDR3 length is 12 residues. The CDR3 here is CASRTGWETQYF. The CDR3 DNA reads TGTGCCAGCAGAACAGGGTGGGAGACCCAGTACTTC.

The chain carries TRBV6-5 and TRBJ2-2; D gene unclear. Trimming shortened V by 8 bases and J by 0 bases, and 7 bases separated the two germline ends. The CDR3 contains 13 residues. The germline CDR1 and CDR2 sequences are MNHEY and SVGAGI. The CDR3 reads CASQPPNTGELFF. CDR3 nucleotides: TGTGCCAGCCAGCCCCCGAACACCGGGGAGCTGTTTTTT.

The V gene is TRBV6-1, the J gene TRBJ1-2, with 11 bases lining up with TRBD1. CDR1 and CDR2 from the germline V gene are MNHNS and SASEGT. The CDR3 has 17 residues. V lost 4 bases, J lost 1 base, and 8 bases stayed unmatched. This CDR3 reads CASSADRGPAINYGYTF. Written as DNA, the CDR3 is TGTGCCAGCAGTGCGGACAGGGGGCCTGCTATTAACTATGGCTACACCTTC.

V gene TRBV12-3 or TRBV12-4 combines with J gene TRBJ1-6, with 8 bases lining up with TRBD1. V was pared by 5 bases and J by 8 bases, with 2 bases of the junction left unmatched. There are 13 residues in the CDR3. CDR3 DNA sequence: TGTGCCAGCAGTAAGACAGGGGATTCACCCCTCCACTTT. Protein: CASSKTGDSPLHF.